Below are 2 T cell receptor beta chains sequenced from a single sample in a study of OX40 agonist ivuxolimab in advanced cancers. Library generation was performed with the immunoSEQ multiplex PCR assay. TCRdb carries this immuneACCESS record with in-frame sequences only. Its versions omit some clonotypes, under half of them owing to an unresolved V gene in the studies checked, with the rest unexplained. For this sample the table gives 40,000 to 60,000 clones, of which around 81% were detected only once. The ten largest make up almost 6.5% of the sample. The input for sequencing was CD4+ or CD8+ T cells sorted from blood, taken in a trial of the OX40 agonist ivuxolimab. The receptors originated from an adult with an advanced solid tumor such as melanoma, head and neck, liver or kidney cancer.

V gene TRBV27 combines with J gene TRBJ2-1; D tentatively fits TRBD1 or TRBD2 (5 bases each). Between the trimmed V and J ends, which lost 10 bases and 0 bases, there was a span of 16 bases. This CDR3 spans 15 amino acids. Germline V gene lookup returns CDR1 MNHEY and CDR2 SMNVEV (reference sequence). CDR3 bases: TGTGCCACTCATCGAGGGGTTAGCTCCTACAATGAGCAGTTCTTC. Its protein is CATHRGVSSYNEQFF.

The chain carries TRBV6-5 and TRBJ1-1, with D possibly matching TRBD1 (5 bases). V lost 2 bases and J lost 10, with 14 bases in between. The CDR3 runs 13 residues. CDR1 is MNHEY, CDR2 SVGAGI, per germline. The DNA of the CDR3 is TGTGCCAGCAGTTACCGTGAGGACATTCGAGCTTTCTTT. Its translation is CASSYREDIRAFF.